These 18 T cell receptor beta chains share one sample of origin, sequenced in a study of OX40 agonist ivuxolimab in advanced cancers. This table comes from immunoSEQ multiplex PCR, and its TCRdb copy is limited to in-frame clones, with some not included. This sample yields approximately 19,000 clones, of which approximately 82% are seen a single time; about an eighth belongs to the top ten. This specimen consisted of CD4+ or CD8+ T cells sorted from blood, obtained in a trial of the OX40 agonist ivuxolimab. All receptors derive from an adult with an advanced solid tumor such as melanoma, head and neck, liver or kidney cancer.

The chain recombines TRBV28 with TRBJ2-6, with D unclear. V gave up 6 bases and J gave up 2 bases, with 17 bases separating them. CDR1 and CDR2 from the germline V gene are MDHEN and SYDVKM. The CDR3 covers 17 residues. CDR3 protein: CASRPFITHTGANVLTF. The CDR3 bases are TGTGCCAGCAGACCCTTTATAACCCATACTGGGGCCAACGTCCTGACTTTC.

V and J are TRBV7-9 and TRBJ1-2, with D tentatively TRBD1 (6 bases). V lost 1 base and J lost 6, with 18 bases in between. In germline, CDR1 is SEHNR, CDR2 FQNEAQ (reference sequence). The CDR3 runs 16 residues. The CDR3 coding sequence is TGTGCCAGCAGCTTAGGAAGCGTAGGGGGTCGGGATGGCTACACCTTC. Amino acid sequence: CASSLGSVGGRDGYTF.

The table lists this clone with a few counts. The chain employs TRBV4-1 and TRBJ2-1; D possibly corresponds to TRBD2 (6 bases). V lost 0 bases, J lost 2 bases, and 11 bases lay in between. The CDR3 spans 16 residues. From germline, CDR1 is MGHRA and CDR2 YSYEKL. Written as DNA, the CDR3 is TGCGCCAGCAGCCAAGATGTCAGGACTACCTACAATGAGCAGTTCTTC. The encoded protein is CASSQDVRTTYNEQFF.

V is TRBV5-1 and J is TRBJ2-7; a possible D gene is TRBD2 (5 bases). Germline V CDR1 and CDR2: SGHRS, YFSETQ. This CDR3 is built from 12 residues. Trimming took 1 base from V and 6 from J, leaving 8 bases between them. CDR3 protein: CASSLSGFEQYF. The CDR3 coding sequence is TGCGCCAGCAGCTTGTCGGGATTCGAGCAGTACTTC. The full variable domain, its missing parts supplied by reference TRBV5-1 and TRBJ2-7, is KAGVTQTPRYLIKTRGQQVTLSCSPISGHRSVSWYQQTPGQGLQFLFEYFSETQRNKGNFPGRFSGRQFSNSRSEMNVSTLELGDSALYLCASSLSGFEQYFGPGTRLTVT.

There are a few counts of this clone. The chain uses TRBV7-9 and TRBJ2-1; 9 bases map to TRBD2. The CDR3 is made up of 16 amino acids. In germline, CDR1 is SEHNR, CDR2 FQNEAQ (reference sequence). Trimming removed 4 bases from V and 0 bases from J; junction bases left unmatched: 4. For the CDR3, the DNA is TGTGCCAGCAGCTCGGGTAGCGGGAGCTCCTACAATGAGCAGTTCTTC. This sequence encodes CASSSGSGSSYNEQFF.

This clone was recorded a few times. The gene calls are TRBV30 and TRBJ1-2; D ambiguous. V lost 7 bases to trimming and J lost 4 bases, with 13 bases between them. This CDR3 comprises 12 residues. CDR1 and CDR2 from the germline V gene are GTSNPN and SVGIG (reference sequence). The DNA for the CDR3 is TGTGCCTCGGACCTGCAGGTCTATGGCTACACCTTC. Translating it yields CASDLQVYGYTF.

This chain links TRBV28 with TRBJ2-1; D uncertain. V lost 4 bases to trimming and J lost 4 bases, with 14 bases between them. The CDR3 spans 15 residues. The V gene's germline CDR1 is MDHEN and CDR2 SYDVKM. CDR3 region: CASSSQSTPYNEQFF. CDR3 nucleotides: TGTGCCAGCAGTTCCCAGTCCACCCCATACAATGAGCAGTTCTTC. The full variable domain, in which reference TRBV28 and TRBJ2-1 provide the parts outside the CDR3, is DVKVTQSSRYLVKRTGEKVFLECVQDMDHENMFWYRQDPGLGLRLIYFSYDVKMKEKGDIPEGYSVSREKKERFSLILESASTNQTSMYLCASSSQSTPYNEQFFGPGTRLTVL.

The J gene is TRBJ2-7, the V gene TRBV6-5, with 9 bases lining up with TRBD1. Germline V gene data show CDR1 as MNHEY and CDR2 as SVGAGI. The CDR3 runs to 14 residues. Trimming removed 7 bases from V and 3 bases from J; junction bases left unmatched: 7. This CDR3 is CASNTLGQGYEQYF. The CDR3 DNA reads TGTGCCAGCAACACCCTGGGACAGGGCTACGAGCAGTACTTC.

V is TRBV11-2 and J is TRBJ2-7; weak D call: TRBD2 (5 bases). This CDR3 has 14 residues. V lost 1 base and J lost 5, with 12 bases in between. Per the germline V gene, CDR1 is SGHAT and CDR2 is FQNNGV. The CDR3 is CASSLVGSYNEQYF. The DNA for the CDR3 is TGTGCCAGCAGCTTAGTTGGGAGTTACAACGAGCAGTACTTC.

Here the CDR3 reads CASSLSAGSGQGGYTF. CDR3 nucleotides: TGTGCCAGCAGTTTATCGGCCGGGTCGGGTCAGGGGGGCTACACCTTC. The rearrangement joins TRBV27 to TRBJ1-2; D is possibly TRBD1 (6 bases). This CDR3 has 16 amino acids. V gave up 0 bases and J gave up 8 bases, with 19 bases separating them. Germline CDR1 reads MNHEY; CDR2 reads SMNVEV (reference sequence).

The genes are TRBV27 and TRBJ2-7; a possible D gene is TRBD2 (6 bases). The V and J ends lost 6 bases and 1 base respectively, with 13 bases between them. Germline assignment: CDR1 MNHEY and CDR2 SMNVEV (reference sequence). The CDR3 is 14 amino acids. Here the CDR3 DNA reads TGTGCCAGCAGCTCGGCCGGGGGTTCCTACGAGCAGTACTTC. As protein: CASSSAGGSYEQYF.

CDR3 bases: TGTGCCAGCAGTTACTCCGGGGACAGTAAGGGCTACACCTTC. This codes for CASSYSGDSKGYTF. The V call is TRBV6-5, the J call TRBJ1-2, with TRBD1 matching over 7 bases. From germline, CDR1 is MNHEY and CDR2 SVGAGI. This CDR3 is 14 amino acids long. J was trimmed by 8 bases and V by 0 bases; bases with no gene match: 6.

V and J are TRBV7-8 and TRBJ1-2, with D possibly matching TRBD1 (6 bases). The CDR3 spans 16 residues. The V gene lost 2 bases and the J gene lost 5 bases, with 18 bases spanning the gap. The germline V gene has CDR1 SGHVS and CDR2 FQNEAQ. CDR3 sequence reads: CASSLIGGRKGYGYTF. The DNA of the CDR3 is TGTGCCAGCAGCTTAATCGGGGGGCGTAAAGGATATGGCTACACCTTC.

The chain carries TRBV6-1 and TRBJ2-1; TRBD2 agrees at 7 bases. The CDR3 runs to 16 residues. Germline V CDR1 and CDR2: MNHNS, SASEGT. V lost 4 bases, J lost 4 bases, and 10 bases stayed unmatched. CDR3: CASSAIGGWGYNEQFF. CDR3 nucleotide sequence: TGTGCCAGCAGTGCCATCGGGGGGTGGGGTTACAATGAGCAGTTCTTC.

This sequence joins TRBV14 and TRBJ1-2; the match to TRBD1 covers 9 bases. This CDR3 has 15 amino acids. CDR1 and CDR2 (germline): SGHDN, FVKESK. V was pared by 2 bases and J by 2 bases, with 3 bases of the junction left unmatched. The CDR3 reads CASSQTGQGNYGYTF. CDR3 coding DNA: TGTGCCAGCAGCCAAACCGGACAGGGGAACTATGGCTACACCTTC.

The CDR3 reads CAWSLGANTDTQYF. The CDR3 DNA follows: TGTGCCTGGAGCCTAGGGGCTAACACAGATACGCAGTATTTT. This sequence joins TRBV30 and TRBJ2-3; tentatively, D is TRBD1 (5 bases). The V end lost 3 bases, the J end lost 2 bases, and 12 bases lay between the germline ends. This CDR3 region has 14 residues. Germline assignment: CDR1 GTSNPN and CDR2 SVGIG (reference sequence). Based on the CDR3 plus reference TRBV30 and TRBJ2-3, the full variable domain is SQTIHQWPATLVQPVGSPLSLECTVEGTSNPNLYWYRQAAGRGLQLLFYSVGIGQISSEVPQNLSASRPQDRQFILSSKKLLLSDSGFYLCAWSLGANTDTQYFGPGTRLTVL.

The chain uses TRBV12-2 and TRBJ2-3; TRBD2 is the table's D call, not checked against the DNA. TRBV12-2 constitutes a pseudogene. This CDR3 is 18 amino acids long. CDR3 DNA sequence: TGTGCAAGTCGCTTAGCCCCAGGTTGTAGCGGGAGCACAGATACGCAGTATTTT. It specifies CASRLAPGCSGSTDTQYF.

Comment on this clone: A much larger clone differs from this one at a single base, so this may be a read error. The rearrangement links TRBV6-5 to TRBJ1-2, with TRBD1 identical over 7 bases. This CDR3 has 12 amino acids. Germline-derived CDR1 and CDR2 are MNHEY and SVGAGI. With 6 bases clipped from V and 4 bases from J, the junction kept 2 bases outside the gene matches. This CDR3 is CASSPGGYGYTF. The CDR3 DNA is TGTGCCAGCAGCCCAGGGGGCTATGGCTACACCTTC.